This entry features one T cell receptor beta chain sequence. Which antigen it targets is not known. No clone much larger than this one lies a single base away; base qualities are absent. The data are from a study of long-term antiretroviral therapy in people with HIV (dated by TCRdb to between 2022 and 2023). In the study overall: The earliest samples were collected about a decade before the 2015 WHO recommendation for immediate ART, when ART was typically delayed until CD4 counts fell. No cross-contamination during QIAcube processing was seen in test extractions of a monoclonal T-cell line run alongside around 31 polyclonal samples. Whether ART initiation and durable HIV suppression were associated with changes in peripheral blood TRB repertoire composition and diversity was tested in a retrospective serial study. Among the 30 to 35 participants with HIV, around 10 were female. A total of 150 to 200 cryopreserved PBMC samples were contributed to the cohort by 30 adults with confirmed HIV infection, with samples collected serially over a mean of roughly six years (range 1-12). On the study overall, not on this receptor specifically: Because pre-ART samples had limited cell numbers, unsorted PBMC were profiled rather than sorted CD4+ and CD8+ T cells. At every time point, the repertoire was dominated by expanded TRB clones first identified before ART initiation, although this dominance fluctuated and, in many PLHIV, declined after ART. Because PBMC availability was limited, only the TCR beta chain was sequenced, with no alpha chain pairing. ART initiation was associated with a significant increase in TRB diversity, but diversity stayed significantly below transplant donor controls even after long-term ART. Narrower CDR3 length ranges were observed in HIV repertoires than in controls, and an antigen-experienced repertoire with only a slight naive shift after ART was suggested by the network structure. The samples span the years 2004 to 2017, and the ART regimens used may be less effective than current regimens. Inferences about post-ART repertoire changes were limited because no data were available on ART adherence, viral resistance or therapy changes.

CDR1 and CDR2 are read off the germline V gene (reference sequence) as GTSNPN and SVGIG. Including cysteine and phenylalanine, the CDR3 has 13 amino acids. The CDR3 DNA has 39 bases and is translated from base 1. V is pruned by 5 bases and J by 7 bases, leaving 8 bases of the junction without a gene match. The immunoSEQ hsTCRB v3.0 assay was used at survey level resolution to sequence the TRB variable region. The target sequencing depth for TRB was roughly 40,000-55,000 T-cell genomes per sample. Pooled TRB libraries were sequenced on an Illumina MiSeq with a v3 150-cycle kit. The paper's data handling went like this. Repertoire analysis was performed in R inside a reproducible Nextflow workflow that covered QC, data transformation and analysis. Custom analyses were implemented in LymphoSeq2, an R package for AIRR-Seq data exploration. A handful of samples yielding fewer than 5000 total TRB sequences were excluded, leaving 188 analyzed HIV repertoires. Among the 180 to 200 HIV repertoires that were kept, around 60 were collected before ART initiation and over 120 were collected after ART initiation. Repertoires were downsampled to 5000 TRB nucleotide sequences, and summary statistics were averaged over 100 downsampling iterations. TRB sequences were retained for analysis only if CDR3 regions of at least seven amino acids were present. A Shannon entropy-derived clonality score and the Gini coefficient were used to measure diversity. Repertoire networks linked the top 5000 CDR3 amino acid sequences whenever two sequences differed by an edit distance of one. For TRB CDR3 amino acid sequences, antigen specificity groups and MHC restriction were predicted with GLIPH2. To flag known CMV, EBV, HIV or tissue antigen associations, CDR3 amino acid sequences were matched against VDJdb and McPAS-TCR. Pre-ART, post-ART and control groups were compared with Wilcoxon signed-rank tests and Holm-Bonferroni correction. The immuneACCESS repertoire file appears here via TCRdb, limited to in-frame rearrangements. These files lack a portion of the clones; in checked studies, under half of the deficit traces to unresolved V genes, and the cause of the others is not known. V and J calls and clone size are those listed in that table; D and trimming were worked out from the DNA. The sample table lists about 22,000 clones, roughly 76% of them with a count of one. The biggest ten clones account for approximately 12% of the sample.

To be included, a participant needed at least one PBMC sample from before ART initiation plus at least two post-ART samples. Treatment was received in the United States of America by all participants with HIV. Before DNA extraction, cryopreserved samples containing about 1-11 million PBMC were thawed and washed. At the time of the earliest PBMC sample, participants with HIV were aged between about 23 and 54 years. Each participant contributed PBMC samples from 1-4 timepoints before ART initiation and 2-8 timepoints after ART initiation, with a median of 7 samples. Serial HIV viral load, CD4+ T-cell count, ART history and demographic data were obtained for every participant. Using a Qiagen kit on a QIAcube, genomic DNA was extracted from unsorted PBMC, with samples processed in batches of 12.

The material was unsorted PBMCs, obtained roughly 21 months before starting antiretroviral therapy. The rearranged segments are TRBV30 and TRBJ2-3; TRBD2 agrees with 8 junctional bases. The sequence was obtained from a woman between 40 and 55 years old with HIV. CDR3 protein: CAWGREVINTQYF. The base sequence is TGTGCCTGGGGGCGGGAGGTTATAAATACGCAGTATTTT.